This TCR beta chain is drawn from a study of T cell clonality in common variable immunodeficiency. This CDR3 has 13 residues. Between the trimmed V and J ends, which lost 3 bases and 1 base, there was a span of 7 bases. From germline, CDR1 is DFQATT and CDR2 SNEGSKA (reference sequence). This clone was recorded many times. Its antigen remains unknown. From the germline J gene comes the end of the CDR3, since the read stops 3 residues before it. Study results and limitations: Compared with controls, CVID subjects had fewer shared TCRbeta clones.

The assay was immunoSEQ multiplex PCR, and TCRdb's table has in-frame clones only and misses some. The table records about 40,000 clones without singletons, the ten largest covering approximately 3%. Patients and controls were mostly of Caucasian heritage. The chain uses TRBV20-1 and TRBJ1-5; D perhaps matches TRBD1 (5 bases). The clonotype originates from a person aged 18-70 years in good health. The sample comprised peripheral blood mononuclear cells. CDR3 DNA, as far as it was read: TGCAGTGCTAGCAGGGAGAGCAATCAGCCC. Translation: CSASRESNQP. The whole CDR3 region reads CSASRESNQPQHF.